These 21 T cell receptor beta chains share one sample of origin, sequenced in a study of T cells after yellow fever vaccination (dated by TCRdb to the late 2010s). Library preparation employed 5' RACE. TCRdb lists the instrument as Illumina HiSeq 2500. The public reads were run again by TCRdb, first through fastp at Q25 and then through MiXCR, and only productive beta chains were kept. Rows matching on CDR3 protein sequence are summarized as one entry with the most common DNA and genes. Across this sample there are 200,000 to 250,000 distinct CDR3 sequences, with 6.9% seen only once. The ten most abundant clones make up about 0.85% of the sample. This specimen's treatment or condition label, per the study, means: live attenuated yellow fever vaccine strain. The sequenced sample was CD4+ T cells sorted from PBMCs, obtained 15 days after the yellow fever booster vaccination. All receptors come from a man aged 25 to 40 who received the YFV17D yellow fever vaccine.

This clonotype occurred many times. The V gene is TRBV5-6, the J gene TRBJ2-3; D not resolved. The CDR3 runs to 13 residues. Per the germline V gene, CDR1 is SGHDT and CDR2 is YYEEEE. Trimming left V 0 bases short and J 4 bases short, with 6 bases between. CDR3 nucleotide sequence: TGTGCCAGCAGCTTGGTAACTGCAGATACGCAGTATTTT. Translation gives CASSLVTADTQYF. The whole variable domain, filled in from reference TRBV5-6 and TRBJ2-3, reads DAGVTQSPTHLIKTRGQQVTLRCSPKSGHDTVSWYQQALGQGPQFIFQYYEEEERQRGNFPDRFSGHQFPNYSSELNVNALLLGDSALYLCASSLVTADTQYFGPGTRLTVL.

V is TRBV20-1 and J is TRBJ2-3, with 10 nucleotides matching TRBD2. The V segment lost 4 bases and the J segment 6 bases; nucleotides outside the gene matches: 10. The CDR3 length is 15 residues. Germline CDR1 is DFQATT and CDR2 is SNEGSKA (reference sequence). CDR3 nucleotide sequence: TGCAGTGCTACAACCCCGGGACTAGCGAGGGATACGCAGTATTTT. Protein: CSATTPGLARDTQYF.

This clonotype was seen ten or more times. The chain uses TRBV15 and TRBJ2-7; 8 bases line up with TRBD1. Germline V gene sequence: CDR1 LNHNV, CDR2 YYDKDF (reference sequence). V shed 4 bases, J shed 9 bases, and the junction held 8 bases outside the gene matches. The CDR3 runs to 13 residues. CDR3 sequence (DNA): TGTGCCACCAGCAAGCAGGGGGCCGCCTGGCAGTACTTC. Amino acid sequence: CATSKQGAAWQYF. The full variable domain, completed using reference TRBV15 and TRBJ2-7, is DAMVIQNPRYQVTQFGKPVTLSCSQTLNHNVMYWYQQKSSQAPKLLFHYYDKDFNNEADTPDNFQSRRPNTSFCFLDIRSPGLGDTAMYLCATSKQGAAWQYFGPGTRLTVT.

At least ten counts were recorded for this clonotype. Here the CDR3 DNA reads TGCAGCGTTGAAGGTGCCTCTAATACGCAGTATTTT. Amino acid sequence: CSVEGASNTQYF. This rearrangement joins TRBV29-1 to TRBJ2-3; D unclear. Deletions cut 1 base from V and 7 bases from J, with 9 bases between. Looked up from germline, CDR1 is SQVTM and CDR2 is ANQGSEA. This CDR3 comprises 12 residues.

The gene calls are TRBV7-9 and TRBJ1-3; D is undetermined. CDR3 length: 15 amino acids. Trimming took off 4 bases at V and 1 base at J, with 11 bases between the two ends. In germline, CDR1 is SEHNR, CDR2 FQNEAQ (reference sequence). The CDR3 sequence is CASSSQRLSGNTIYF. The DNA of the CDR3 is TGTGCCAGCAGCTCCCAGAGATTATCTGGAAACACCATATATTTT.

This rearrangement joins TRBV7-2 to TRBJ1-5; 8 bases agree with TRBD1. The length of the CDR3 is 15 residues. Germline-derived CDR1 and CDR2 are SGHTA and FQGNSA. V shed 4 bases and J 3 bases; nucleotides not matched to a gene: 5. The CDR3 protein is CASSSGTGYNQPQHF. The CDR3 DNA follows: TGTGCCAGCAGCTCCGGGACAGGATACAATCAGCCCCAGCATTTT. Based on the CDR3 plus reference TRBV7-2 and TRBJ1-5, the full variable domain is GAGVSQSPSNKVTEKGKDVELRCDPISGHTALYWYRQSLGQGLEFLIYFQGNSAPDKSGLPSDRFSAERTGGSVSTLTIQRTQQEDSAVYLCASSSGTGYNQPQHFGDGTRLSIL.

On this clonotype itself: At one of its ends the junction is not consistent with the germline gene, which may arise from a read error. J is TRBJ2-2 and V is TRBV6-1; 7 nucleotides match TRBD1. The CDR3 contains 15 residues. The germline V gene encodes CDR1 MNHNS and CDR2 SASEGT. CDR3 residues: CASAWRQGDTGELSF. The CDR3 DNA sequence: TGTGCCAGCGCTTGGCGACAGGGTGACACCGGGGAGCTGTCTTTT.

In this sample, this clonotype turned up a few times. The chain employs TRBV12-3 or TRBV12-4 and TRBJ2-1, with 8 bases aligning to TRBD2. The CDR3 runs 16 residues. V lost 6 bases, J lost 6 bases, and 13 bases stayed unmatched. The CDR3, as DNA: TGTGCCAGCAGCCACTCCTCCGTACTAGCGGTCAATGAGCAGTTCTTC. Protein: CASSHSSVLAVNEQFF.

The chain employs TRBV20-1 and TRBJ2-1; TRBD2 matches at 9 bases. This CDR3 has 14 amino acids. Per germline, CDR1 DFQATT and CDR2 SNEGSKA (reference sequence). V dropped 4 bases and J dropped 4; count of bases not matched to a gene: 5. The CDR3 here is CSAISGSSYNEQFF. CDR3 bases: TGCAGTGCTATTAGCGGGAGTTCATACAATGAGCAGTTCTTC.

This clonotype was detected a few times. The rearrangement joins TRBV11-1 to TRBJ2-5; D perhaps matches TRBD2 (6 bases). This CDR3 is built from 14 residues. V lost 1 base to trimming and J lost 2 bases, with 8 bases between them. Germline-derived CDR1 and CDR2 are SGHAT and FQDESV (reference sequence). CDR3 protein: CASSLVGRQETQYF. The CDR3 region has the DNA TGTGCCAGCAGCTTAGTGGGGAGGCAAGAGACCCAGTACTTC.

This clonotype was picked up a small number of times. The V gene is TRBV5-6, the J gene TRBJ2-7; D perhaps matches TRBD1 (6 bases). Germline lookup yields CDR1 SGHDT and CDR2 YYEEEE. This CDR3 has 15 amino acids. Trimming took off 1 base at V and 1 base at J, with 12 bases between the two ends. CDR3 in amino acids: CASSLTGRLSYEQYF. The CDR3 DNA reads TGTGCCAGCAGCTTGACAGGGCGATTATCCTACGAGCAGTACTTC.

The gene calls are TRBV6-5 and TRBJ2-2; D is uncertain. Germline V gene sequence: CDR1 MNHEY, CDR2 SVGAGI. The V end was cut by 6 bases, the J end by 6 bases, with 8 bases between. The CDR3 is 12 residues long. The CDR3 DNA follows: TGTGCCAGCAGAAAGGAATCCGGGGAGCTGTTTTTT. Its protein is CASRKESGELFF.

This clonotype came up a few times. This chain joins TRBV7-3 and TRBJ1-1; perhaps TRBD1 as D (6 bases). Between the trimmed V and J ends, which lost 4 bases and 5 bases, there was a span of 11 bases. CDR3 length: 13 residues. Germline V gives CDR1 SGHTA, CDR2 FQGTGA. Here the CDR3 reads CASSSLGQTEAFF. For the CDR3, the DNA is TGTGCCAGCAGCTCTCTGGGACAAACTGAAGCTTTCTTT.

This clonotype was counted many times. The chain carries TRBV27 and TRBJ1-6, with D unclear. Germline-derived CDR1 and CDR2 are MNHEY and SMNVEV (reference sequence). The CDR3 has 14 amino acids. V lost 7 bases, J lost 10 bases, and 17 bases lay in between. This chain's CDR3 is CASKKVRVHSPLHF. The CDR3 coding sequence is TGTGCCAGCAAGAAAGTTCGGGTTCACTCACCCCTCCACTTT.

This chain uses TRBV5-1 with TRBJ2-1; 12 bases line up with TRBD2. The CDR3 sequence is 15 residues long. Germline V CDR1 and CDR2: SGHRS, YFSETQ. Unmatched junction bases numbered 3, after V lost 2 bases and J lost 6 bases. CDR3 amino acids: CASSLKTSGSNEQFF. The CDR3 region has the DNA TGCGCCAGCAGCTTAAAGACTAGCGGGAGCAATGAGCAGTTCTTC. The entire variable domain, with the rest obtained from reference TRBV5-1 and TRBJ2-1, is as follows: KAGVTQTPRYLIKTRGQQVTLSCSPISGHRSVSWYQQTPGQGLQFLFEYFSETQRNKGNFPGRFSGRQFSNSRSEMNVSTLELGDSALYLCASSLKTSGSNEQFFGPGTRLTVL.

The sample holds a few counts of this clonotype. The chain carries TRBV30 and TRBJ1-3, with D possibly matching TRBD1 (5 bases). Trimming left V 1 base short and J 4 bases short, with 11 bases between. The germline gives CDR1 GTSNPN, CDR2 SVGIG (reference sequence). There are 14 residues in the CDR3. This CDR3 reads CAWSEQVVGNTIYF. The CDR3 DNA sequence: TGTGCCTGGAGTGAACAGGTGGTCGGAAACACCATATATTTT.

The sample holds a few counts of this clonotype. CDR3 DNA sequence: TGTGCCAGCAGTCTTGCGTCAGGAGGGGGCCAAGAGACCCAGTACTTC. Amino acid sequence: CASSLASGGGQETQYF. The chain is built from TRBV6-1 and TRBJ2-5; D is tentatively TRBD1 or TRBD2 (6 bases each). Germline V gene data show CDR1 as MNHNS and CDR2 as SASEGT. The CDR3 has 16 residues. V was clipped by 5 bases and J by 1 base, with 17 bases between them.

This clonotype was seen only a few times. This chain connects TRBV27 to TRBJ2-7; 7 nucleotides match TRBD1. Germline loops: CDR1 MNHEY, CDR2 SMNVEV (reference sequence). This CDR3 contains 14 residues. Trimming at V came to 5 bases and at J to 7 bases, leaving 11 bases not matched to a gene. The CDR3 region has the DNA TGTGCCAGCAGTCTAGGACAGGACGCGAAAGAGCAGTACTTC. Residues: CASSLGQDAKEQYF.

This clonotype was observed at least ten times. CDR3 region: CASSLDVNQPQHF. In DNA form, the CDR3 reads TGCGCCAGCAGCTTGGATGTTAATCAGCCCCAGCATTTT. The rearrangement links TRBV5-1 to TRBJ1-5; D unclear. Germline V CDR1 and CDR2: SGHRS, YFSETQ. Trimming pared 0 bases from V and 4 bases from J, leaving 5 bases between. The CDR3 is 13 residues long.

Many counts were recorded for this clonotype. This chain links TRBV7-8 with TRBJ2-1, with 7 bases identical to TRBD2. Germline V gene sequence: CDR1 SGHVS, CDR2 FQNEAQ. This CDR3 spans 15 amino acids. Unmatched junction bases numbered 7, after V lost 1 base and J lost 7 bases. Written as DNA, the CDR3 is TGTGCCAGCAGCTTAGAGTTAGCGGGCGGGAATGAGCAGTTCTTC. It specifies CASSLELAGGNEQFF.

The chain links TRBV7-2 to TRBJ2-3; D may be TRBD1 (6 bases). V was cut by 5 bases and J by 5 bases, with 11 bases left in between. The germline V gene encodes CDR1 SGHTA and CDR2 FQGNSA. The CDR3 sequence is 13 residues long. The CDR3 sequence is CASSPRGRDTQYF. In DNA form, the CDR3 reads TGTGCCAGCAGCCCTAGGGGGAGAGATACGCAGTATTTT.